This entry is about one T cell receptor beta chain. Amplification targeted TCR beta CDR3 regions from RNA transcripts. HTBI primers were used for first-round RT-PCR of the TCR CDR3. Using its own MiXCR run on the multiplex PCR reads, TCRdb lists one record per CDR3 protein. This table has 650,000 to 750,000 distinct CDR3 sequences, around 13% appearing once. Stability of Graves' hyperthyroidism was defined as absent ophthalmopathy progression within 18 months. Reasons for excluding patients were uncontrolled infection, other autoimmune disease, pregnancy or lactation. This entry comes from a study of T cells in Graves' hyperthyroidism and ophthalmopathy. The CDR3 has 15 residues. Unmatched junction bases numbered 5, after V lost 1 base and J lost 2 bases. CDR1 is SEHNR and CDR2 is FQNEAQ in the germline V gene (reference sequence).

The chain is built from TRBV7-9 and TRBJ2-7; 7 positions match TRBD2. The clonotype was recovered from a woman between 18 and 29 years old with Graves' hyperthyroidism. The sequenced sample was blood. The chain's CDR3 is CASSLGGSPTYEQYF. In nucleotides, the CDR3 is TGTGCCAGCAGCTTAGGCGGGAGTCCTACCTACGAGCAGTACTTC.